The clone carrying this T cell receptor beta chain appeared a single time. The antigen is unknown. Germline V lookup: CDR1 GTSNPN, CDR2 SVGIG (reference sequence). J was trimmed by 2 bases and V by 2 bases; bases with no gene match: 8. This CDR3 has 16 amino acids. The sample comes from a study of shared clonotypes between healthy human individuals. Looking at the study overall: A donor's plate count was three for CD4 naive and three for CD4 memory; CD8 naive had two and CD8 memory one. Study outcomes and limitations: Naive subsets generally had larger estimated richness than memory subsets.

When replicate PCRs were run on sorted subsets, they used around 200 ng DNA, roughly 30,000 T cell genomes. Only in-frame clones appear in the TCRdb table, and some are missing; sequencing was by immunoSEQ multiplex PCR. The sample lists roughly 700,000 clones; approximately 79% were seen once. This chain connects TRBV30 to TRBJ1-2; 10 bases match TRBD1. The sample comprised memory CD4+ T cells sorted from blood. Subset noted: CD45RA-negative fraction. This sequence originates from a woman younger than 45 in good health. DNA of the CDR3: TGTGCCTGGAGTCCTGACAGGGGGCCGGGAAACTATGGCTACACCTTC. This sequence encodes CAWSPDRGPGNYGYTF.